This T cell receptor beta chain was sequenced during a study of shared clonotypes between healthy human individuals. The naive CD8 subset, CD45RO-negative cells positively selected for CCR7, excluded terminally differentiated effector memory CD45RA+ cells. Donors comprised healthy HIV-negative adults lacking recent acute infections or vaccinations. The V and J ends lost 5 bases and 9 bases, in that order; junction bases with no gene match: 5. The CDR3 sequence is 13 residues long. Germline V gene lookup returns CDR1 SGHVS and CDR2 FNYEAQ. Deep-level assay runs were performed. Only in-frame clones appear in the TCRdb table, and some are missing; sequencing was by immunoSEQ multiplex PCR. Here the sample spans approximately 2,000,000 clones, approximately 92% being singletons.

V is TRBV7-6 and J is TRBJ2-3; 10 bases fit TRBD2. The sequenced sample consisted of naive CD8+ T cells from PBMCs. This receptor was obtained from a man between 18 and 35 years old in good health. Some clones in this sample may be carry-over from other donors' samples. The CDR3 nucleotides are TGTGCCAGCAGCGTGCCGACTAGCGGGACGCAGTATTTT. This encodes CASSVPTSGTQYF.